This TCR beta chain was identified during a study of T cells after yellow fever vaccination. For the study at large: When fractions had low cell numbers, they were prepared with SMART-Seq v4 Ultra Low Input.

The CDR3 runs to 14 residues. V lost 0 bases and J lost 5, with 8 bases in between. Germline CDR1 and CDR2: SGHRS and YFSETQ. Notes on the study in general: Post-booster repertoires contained most primary-vaccination clones again (approximately 97% CD4, about 90% CD8). A limited proportion of clonotypes was detected within both the CD4 and CD8 compartments.

A process of 5'RACE template switching, which added a universal primer site and UMIs, was used to make TCR cDNA. TCRdb reanalysed the 5' RACE reads using MiXCR and keeps one entry per CDR3 protein. This sample has 600,000 to 750,000 distinct CDR3 sequences, with about 12% found just once. In this sample, this clonotype turned up a few times. The antigen remains undetermined. V and J are TRBV5-1 and TRBJ1-4; D remains ambiguous. Sample: PBMCs, taken on the day of the yellow fever booster vaccination. This TCR was recovered from a young man who received the YFV17D yellow fever vaccine. The CDR3 region is CASSLDSLNEKLFF. The CDR3 nucleotides are TGCGCCAGCAGCTTGGACAGCCTAAATGAAAAACTGTTTTTT.